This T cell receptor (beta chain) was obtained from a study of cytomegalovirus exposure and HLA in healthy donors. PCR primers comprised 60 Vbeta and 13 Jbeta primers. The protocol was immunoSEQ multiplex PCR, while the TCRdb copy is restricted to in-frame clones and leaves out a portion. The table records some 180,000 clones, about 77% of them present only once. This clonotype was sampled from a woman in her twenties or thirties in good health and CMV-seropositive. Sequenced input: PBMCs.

In DNA, the CDR3 is TGTGCCAGCTCACTGGGAGTCACCCGAAATGAAAAACTGTTTTTT. Translating it yields CASSLGVTRNEKLFF. This sequence joins TRBV18 and TRBJ1-4; D is unresolved. Germline V CDR1 and CDR2: KGHSH, LQKENI. V lost 4 bases and J 5 bases, leaving 14 bases between the germline ends. The CDR3 consists of 15 residues.